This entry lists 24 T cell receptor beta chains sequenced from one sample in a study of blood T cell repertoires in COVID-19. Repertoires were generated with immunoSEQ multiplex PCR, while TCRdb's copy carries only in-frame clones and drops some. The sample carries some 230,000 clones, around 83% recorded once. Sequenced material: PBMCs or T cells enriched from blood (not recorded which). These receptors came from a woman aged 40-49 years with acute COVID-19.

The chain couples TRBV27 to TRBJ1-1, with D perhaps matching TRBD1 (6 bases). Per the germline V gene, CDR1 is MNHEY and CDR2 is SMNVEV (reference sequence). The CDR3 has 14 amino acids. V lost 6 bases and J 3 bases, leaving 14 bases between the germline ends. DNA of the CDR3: TGTGCCAGCAGCCCTTTCGGGGGGCACACTGAAGCTTTCTTT. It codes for CASSPFGGHTEAFF.

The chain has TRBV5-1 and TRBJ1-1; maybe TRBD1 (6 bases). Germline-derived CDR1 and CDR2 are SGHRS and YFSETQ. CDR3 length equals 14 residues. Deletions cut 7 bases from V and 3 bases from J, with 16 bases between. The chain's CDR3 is CASQRGGIDTEAFF. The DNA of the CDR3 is TGCGCCAGCCAAAGGGGGGGTATTGACACTGAAGCTTTCTTT.

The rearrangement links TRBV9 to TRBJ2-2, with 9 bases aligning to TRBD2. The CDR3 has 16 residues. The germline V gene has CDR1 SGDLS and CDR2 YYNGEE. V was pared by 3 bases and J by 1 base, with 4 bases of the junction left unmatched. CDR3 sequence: CASSAPSGVNTGELFF. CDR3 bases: TGTGCCAGCAGCGCCCCTAGCGGGGTGAACACCGGGGAGCTGTTTTTT.

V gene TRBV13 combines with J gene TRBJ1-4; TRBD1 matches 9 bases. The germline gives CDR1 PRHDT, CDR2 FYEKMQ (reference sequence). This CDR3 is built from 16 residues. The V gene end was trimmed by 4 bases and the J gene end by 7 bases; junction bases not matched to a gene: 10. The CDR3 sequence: CASSSIRTGEGEKLFF. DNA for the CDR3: TGTGCCAGCAGCTCGATTCGGACAGGGGAAGGTGAAAAACTGTTTTTT.

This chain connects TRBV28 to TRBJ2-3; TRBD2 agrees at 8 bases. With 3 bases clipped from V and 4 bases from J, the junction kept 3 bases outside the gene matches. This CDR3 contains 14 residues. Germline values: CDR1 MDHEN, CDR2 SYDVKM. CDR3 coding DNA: TGTGCCAGCAGTTTCAGCGGGAGCCCAGATACGCAGTATTTT. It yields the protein CASSFSGSPDTQYF. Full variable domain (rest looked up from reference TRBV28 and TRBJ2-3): DVKVTQSSRYLVKRTGEKVFLECVQDMDHENMFWYRQDPGLGLRLIYFSYDVKMKEKGDIPEGYSVSREKKERFSLILESASTNQTSMYLCASSFSGSPDTQYFGPGTRLTVL.

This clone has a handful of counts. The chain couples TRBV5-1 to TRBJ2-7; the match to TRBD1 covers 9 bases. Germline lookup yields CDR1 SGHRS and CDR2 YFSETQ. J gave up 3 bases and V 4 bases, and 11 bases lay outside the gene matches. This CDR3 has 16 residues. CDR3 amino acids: CASSRGQGQGYYEQYF. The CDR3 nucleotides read TGCGCCAGCAGCAGGGGACAGGGCCAGGGATACTACGAGCAGTACTTC.

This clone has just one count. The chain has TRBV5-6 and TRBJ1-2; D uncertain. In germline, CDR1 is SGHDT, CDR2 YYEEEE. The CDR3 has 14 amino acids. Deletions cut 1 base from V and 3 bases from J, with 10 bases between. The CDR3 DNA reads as TGTGCCAGCAGCTTGAGGGTCGGGGACTATGGCTACACCTTC. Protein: CASSLRVGDYGYTF. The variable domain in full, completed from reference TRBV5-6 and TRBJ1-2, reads DAGVTQSPTHLIKTRGQQVTLRCSPKSGHDTVSWYQQALGQGPQFIFQYYEEEERQRGNFPDRFSGHQFPNYSSELNVNALLLGDSALYLCASSLRVGDYGYTFGSGTRLTVV.

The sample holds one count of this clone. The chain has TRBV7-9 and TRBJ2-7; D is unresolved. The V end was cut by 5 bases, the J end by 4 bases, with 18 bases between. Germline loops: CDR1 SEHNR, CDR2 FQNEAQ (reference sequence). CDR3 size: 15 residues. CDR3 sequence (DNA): TGTGCCAGCAGCCCCCCGAGGAGCCGGGTATACGAGCAGTACTTC. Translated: CASSPPRSRVYEQYF.

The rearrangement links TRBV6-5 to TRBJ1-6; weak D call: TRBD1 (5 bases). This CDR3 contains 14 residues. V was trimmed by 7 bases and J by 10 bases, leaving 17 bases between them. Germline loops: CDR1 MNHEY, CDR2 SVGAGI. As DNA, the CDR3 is TGTGCCAGCACCCCAGGGCATATGGTGTCACCCCTCCACTTT. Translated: CASTPGHMVSPLHF.

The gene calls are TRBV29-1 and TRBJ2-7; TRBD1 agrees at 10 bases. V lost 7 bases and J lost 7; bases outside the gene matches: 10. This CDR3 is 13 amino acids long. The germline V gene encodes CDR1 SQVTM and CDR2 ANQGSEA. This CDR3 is CSAGTGDALEQYF. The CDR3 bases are TGCAGCGCGGGGACAGGGGACGCTTTGGAGCAGTACTTC.

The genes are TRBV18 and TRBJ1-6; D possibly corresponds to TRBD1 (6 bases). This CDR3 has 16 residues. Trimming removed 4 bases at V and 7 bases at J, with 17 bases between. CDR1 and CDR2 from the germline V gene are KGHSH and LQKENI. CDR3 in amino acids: CASSLTAGAPNSPLHF. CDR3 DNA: TGTGCCAGCTCACTTACGGCAGGGGCCCCGAATTCACCCCTCCACTTT.

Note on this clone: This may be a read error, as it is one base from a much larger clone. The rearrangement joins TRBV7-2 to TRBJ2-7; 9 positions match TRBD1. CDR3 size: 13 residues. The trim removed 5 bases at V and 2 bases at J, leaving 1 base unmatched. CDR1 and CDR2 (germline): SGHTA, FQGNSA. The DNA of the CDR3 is TGTGCCAGCAGCCGACAGGGGGCCTACGAGCAGTACTTC. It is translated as CASSRQGAYEQYF.

As DNA, the CDR3 is TGTGCCAGCAGCCGCACCGGACAGGCTGATAATTCACCCCTCCACTTT. Encoded protein: CASSRTGQADNSPLHF. The V and J genes are TRBV3-1 (or the pseudogene TRBV3-2) and TRBJ1-6, with 7 nucleotides matching TRBD1. In germline, CDR1 is LGHDT, CDR2 YNNKEL (reference sequence). This CDR3 comprises 16 residues. The trim removed 4 bases at V and 5 bases at J, leaving 8 bases unmatched.

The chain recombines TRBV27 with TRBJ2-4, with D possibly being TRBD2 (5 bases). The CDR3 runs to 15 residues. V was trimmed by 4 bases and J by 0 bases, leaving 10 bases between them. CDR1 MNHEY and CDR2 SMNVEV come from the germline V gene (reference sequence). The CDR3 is CASSYSALAKNIQYF. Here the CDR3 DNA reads TGTGCCAGCAGTTATAGCGCCTTAGCCAAAAACATTCAGTACTTC.

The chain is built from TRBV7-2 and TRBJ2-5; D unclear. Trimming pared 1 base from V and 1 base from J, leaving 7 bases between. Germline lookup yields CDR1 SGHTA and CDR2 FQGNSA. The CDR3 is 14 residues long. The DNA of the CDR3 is TGTGCCAGCAGCTTAGTGAACAGCCAAGAGACCCAGTACTTC. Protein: CASSLVNSQETQYF.

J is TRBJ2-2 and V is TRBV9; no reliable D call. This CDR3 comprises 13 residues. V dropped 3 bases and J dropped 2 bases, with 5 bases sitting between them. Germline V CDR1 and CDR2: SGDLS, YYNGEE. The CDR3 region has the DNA TGTGCCAGCAGCGCCCCTAACACCGGGGAGCTGTTTTTT. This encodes CASSAPNTGELFF.

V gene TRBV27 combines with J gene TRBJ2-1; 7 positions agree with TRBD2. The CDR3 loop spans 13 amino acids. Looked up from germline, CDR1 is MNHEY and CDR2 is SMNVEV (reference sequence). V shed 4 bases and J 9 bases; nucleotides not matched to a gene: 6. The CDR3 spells CASSSYQRGEQFF. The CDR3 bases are TGTGCCAGCAGTTCATACCAGCGGGGTGAGCAGTTCTTC.

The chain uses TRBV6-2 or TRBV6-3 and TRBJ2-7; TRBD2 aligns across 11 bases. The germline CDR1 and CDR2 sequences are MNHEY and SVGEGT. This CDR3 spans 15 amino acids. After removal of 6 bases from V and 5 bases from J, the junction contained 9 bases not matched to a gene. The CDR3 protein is CASSLAGGWGDEQYF. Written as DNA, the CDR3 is TGTGCCAGCAGCCTAGCGGGAGGTTGGGGCGACGAGCAGTACTTC.

The CDR3 nucleotides are TGTGCCAGCAGCCAAGAGGCAGTTGCAGGATACAACTATGGCTACACCTTC. It encodes CASSQEAVAGYNYGYTF. This rearrangement joins TRBV3-1 (or the pseudogene TRBV3-2) to TRBJ1-2, with D unclear. V lost 0 bases to trimming and J lost 2 bases, with 16 bases between them. The CDR3 totals 17 residues. Looked up from germline, CDR1 is LGHDT and CDR2 is YNNKEL (reference sequence).

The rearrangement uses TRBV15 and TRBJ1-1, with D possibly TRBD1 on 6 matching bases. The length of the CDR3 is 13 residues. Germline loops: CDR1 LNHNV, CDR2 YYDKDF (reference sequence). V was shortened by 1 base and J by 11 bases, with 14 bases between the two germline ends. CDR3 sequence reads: CATSRAQGIHAFF. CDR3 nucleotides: TGTGCCACCAGCAGAGCACAGGGCATTCACGCTTTCTTT.

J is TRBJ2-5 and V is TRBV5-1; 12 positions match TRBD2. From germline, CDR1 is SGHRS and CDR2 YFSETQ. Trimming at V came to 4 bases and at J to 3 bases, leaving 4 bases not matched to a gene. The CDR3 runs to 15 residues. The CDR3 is CASSGRTSGEETQYF. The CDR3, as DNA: TGCGCCAGCAGCGGAAGGACTAGCGGGGAAGAGACCCAGTACTTC.

This CDR3 reads CASSVTANQPQHF. The DNA of the CDR3 is TGTGCCAGTAGTGTGACAGCGAATCAGCCCCAGCATTTT. V and J are TRBV19 and TRBJ1-5; maybe TRBD1 (5 bases). The CDR3 extends over 13 amino acids. The V end was cut by 5 bases, the J end by 4 bases, with 9 bases between. Germline V gene data show CDR1 as LNHDA and CDR2 as SQIVND (reference sequence).

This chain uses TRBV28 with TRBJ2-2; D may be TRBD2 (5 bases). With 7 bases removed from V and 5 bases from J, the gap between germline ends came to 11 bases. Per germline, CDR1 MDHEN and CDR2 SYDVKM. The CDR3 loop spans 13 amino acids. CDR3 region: CASTLRGTGELFF. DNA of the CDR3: TGTGCCAGCACCCTCCGGGGAACCGGGGAGCTGTTTTTT.

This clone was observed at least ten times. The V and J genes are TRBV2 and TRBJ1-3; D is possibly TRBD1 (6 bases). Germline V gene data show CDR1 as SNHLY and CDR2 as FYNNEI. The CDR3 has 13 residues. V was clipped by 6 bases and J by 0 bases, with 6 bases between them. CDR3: CASRQGSGNTIYF. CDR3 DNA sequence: TGTGCCAGCAGACAGGGCTCTGGAAACACCATATATTTT. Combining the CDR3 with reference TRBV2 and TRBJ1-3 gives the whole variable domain EPEVTQTPSHQVTQMGQEVILRCVPISNHLYFYWYRQILGQKVEFLVSFYNNEISEKSEIFDDQFSVERPDGSNFTLKIRSTKLEDSAMYFCASRQGSGNTIYFGEGSWLTVV.